This section outlines one T cell receptor (beta chain) sequence together with its context. The target antigen is unknown. The germline V and J ends were trimmed by 6 bases and 3 bases, with 12 bases remaining between them. CDR3 size: 13 residues. The germline V gene encodes CDR1 DFQATT and CDR2 SNEGSKA (reference sequence). A 3' RACE protocol on RNA, with unique molecular identifiers, produced the TCR library. From the 3' RACE reads, TCRdb called clonotypes with MiXCR, one entry per CDR3 protein. The table includes 40,000 to 50,000 distinct CDR3 sequences, roughly 4% detected once. This sample stems from a study of HIV-infected children after antiretroviral therapy interruption. Study as a whole: Weeks 0, 12, interruption end (24 or 48), and about 3 years post-study gave interruption-arm samples. In continuous treatment, analyzed samples were from weeks 0, 48 and 150.

Regarding the study as a whole: Naive CD4+ sequences overlapped less between time points once interruption began.

Treatment defined: PENTA 11 planned treatment interruption arm or continuous ART arm. Naive CD4+ CD45RA+ CD45RO- T cells were FACS-sorted from thawed PBMCs. This TCR was recovered from a pool of human donors with HIV. The chain carries TRBV20-1 and TRBJ1-5; the D gene is possibly TRBD1 (5 bases). Sequencing used CD45RA+ CD4+ T cells from PBMCs, pooled from several time points, obtained from a donor given antiretroviral therapy, either interrupted or continuous. The subset here: naive CD4+ CD45RA+ CD45RO- T cells. CDR3 in DNA: TGCAGTGCGCTGACAGAGACCAATCAGCCCCAGCATTTT. As protein: CSALTETNQPQHF.